The TCR beta chain under discussion was sequenced for a study of T cells after yellow fever vaccination. In TCRdb, the 5' RACE reads were re-called with MiXCR into one record per CDR3 protein. The sample has 40,000 to 55,000 distinct CDR3 sequences; more than 6.5% are singletons. In its sample, this clonotype was seen a few times. Trimming at V came to 3 bases and at J to 2 bases, leaving 1 base not matched to a gene. In germline, CDR1 is SGHDT, CDR2 YYEEEE. This CDR3 is built from 14 residues. Regarding the study as a whole: CD4 and CD8 compartments shared a small share of clonotypes. Clones from primary vaccination mostly reappeared after the booster (roughly 97% CD4, around 90% CD8).

The clonotype comes from a man aged 18 to 30 who received the YFV17D yellow fever vaccine. The chain carries TRBV5-6 and TRBJ2-1; 8 bases align to TRBD2. Source: CD8+ T cells not binding an NS4B(214-222) dextramer, sorted from PBMCs, taken about 41 days after the first yellow fever vaccination. Here the CDR3 reads CASSSGGPYNEQFF. CDR3 nucleotides: TGTGCCAGCAGCTCGGGGGGGCCCTACAATGAGCAGTTCTTC.